Presented here are 10 T cell receptor beta chains from one specimen sequenced in a study of blood T cell repertoires in COVID-19. Assay used: immunoSEQ multiplex PCR; TCRdb lists only in-frame clones, some missing. The table includes 95,000 to 150,000 clones, 85% to 90% detected once. The source material was peripheral blood. Source of these receptors: a man aged 70-80 years with active or convalescent COVID-19.

The V call is TRBV19, the J call TRBJ2-5, with TRBD1 matching 7 bases. The CDR3 sequence is 13 residues long. Trimming took 5 bases from V and 5 from J; bases not matched to a gene: 5. The germline gives CDR1 LNHDA, CDR2 SQIVND (reference sequence). CDR3 residues: CASSPDREETQYF. The CDR3 region has the DNA TGTGCCAGTAGTCCCGACAGGGAGGAGACCCAGTACTTC. The variable domain in full, completed from reference TRBV19 and TRBJ2-5, reads DGGITQSPKYLFRKEGQNVTLSCEQNLNHDAMYWYRQDPGQGLRLIYYSQIVNDFQKGDIAEGYSVSREKKESFPLTVTSAQKNPTAFYLCASSPDREETQYFGPGTRLLVL.

This chain links TRBV28 with TRBJ1-2, with D uncertain. The germline V gene encodes CDR1 MDHEN and CDR2 SYDVKM. The CDR3 has 12 residues. Trimming took 6 bases from V and 4 from J, leaving 9 bases between them. This chain's CDR3 is CASRRTSYGYTF. The DNA of the CDR3 is TGTGCCAGCAGAAGAACCAGCTATGGCTACACCTTC.

This rearrangement joins TRBV6-5 to TRBJ2-7, with 8 bases aligning to TRBD1. CDR1 is MNHEY and CDR2 is SVGAGI in the germline V gene. The CDR3 totals 14 residues. The trim removed 7 bases at V and 1 base at J, leaving 6 bases unmatched. CDR3 sequence reads: CASKDREISYEQYF. The CDR3 nucleotides are TGTGCCAGCAAGGACAGGGAGATATCCTACGAGCAGTACTTC.

The chain combines TRBV24-1 with TRBJ1-2, with 7 bases lining up with TRBD1. The CDR3 extends over 13 amino acids. The V segment lost 5 bases and the J segment 8 bases; nucleotides outside the gene matches: 7. The germline CDR1 and CDR2 sequences are KGHDR and SFDVKD. The CDR3 loop is CATSGRTGYGYTF. In DNA, the CDR3 is TGTGCCACCAGTGGACGGACAGGTTACGGCTACACCTTC.

The V call is TRBV28, the J call TRBJ2-7, with a tentative D call TRBD1 (6 bases). This CDR3 has 15 amino acids. Germline assignment: CDR1 MDHEN and CDR2 SYDVKM. V dropped 3 bases and J dropped 4 bases, with 16 bases sitting between them. The CDR3 loop is CASSLDSPPKYEQYF. CDR3 DNA sequence: TGTGCCAGCAGTTTGGACAGCCCCCCTAAGTACGAGCAGTACTTC.

This clone was observed once. The chain recombines TRBV5-1 with TRBJ1-3; 7 nucleotides align to TRBD1. This CDR3 spans 15 amino acids. Germline values: CDR1 SGHRS, CDR2 YFSETQ. Unmatched junction bases numbered 4, after V lost 4 bases and J lost 0 bases. The CDR3: CASSGGTASGNTIYF. In DNA form, the CDR3 reads TGCGCCAGCAGCGGGGGGACAGCCTCTGGAAACACCATATATTTT.

J is TRBJ1-5 and V is TRBV6-5, with D possibly TRBD1 on 5 matching bases. Trimming removed 6 bases at V and 2 bases at J, with 14 bases between. The CDR3 spans 15 residues. From germline, CDR1 is MNHEY and CDR2 SVGAGI. This chain's CDR3 is CASRRGDGGNQPQHF. CDR3 nucleotide sequence: TGTGCCAGCAGGCGGGGCGATGGGGGCAATCAGCCCCAGCATTTT.

The chain's CDR3 is CASSMGQSYEQYF. As DNA, the CDR3 is TGTGCCAGCTCAATGGGACAATCCTACGAGCAGTACTTC. The chain couples TRBV25-1 to TRBJ2-7; D may be TRBD1 (6 bases). The CDR3 loop spans 13 amino acids. V dropped 8 bases and J dropped 1 base, with 12 bases sitting between them. In germline, CDR1 is MGHDK, CDR2 SYGVNS.

The chain is built from TRBV2 and TRBJ1-5; the D gene is possibly TRBD1 (5 bases). This CDR3 contains 14 residues. Germline V gives CDR1 SNHLY, CDR2 FYNNEI. V was pared by 6 bases and J by 0 bases, with 9 bases between. DNA of the CDR3: TGTGCCAGCAGGGCAGGGCATAGCAATCAGCCCCAGCATTTT. It yields the protein CASRAGHSNQPQHF.

The gene calls are TRBV2 and TRBJ2-2, with 9 bases fitting TRBD2. CDR1 and CDR2 from the germline V gene are SNHLY and FYNNEI. V gave up 8 bases and J gave up 5 bases; unmatched junction bases: 12. This CDR3 spans 16 amino acids. DNA for the CDR3: TGTGCCAGCTCCGGGGAAGGCGGGAGGGTGACCGGGGAGCTGTTTTTT. Translation gives CASSGEGGRVTGELFF.